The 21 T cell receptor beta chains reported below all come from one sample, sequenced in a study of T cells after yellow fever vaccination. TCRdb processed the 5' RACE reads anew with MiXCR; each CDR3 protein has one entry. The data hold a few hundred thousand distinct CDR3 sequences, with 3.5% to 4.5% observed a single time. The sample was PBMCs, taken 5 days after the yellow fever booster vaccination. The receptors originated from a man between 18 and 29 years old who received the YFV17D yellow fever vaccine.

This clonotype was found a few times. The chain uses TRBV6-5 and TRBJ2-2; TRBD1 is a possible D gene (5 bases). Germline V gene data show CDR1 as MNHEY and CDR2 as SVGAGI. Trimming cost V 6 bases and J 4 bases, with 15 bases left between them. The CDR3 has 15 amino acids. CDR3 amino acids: CASRNQGTGTGELFF. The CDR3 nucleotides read TGTGCCAGCAGGAACCAGGGCACGGGCACCGGGGAGCTGTTTTTT.

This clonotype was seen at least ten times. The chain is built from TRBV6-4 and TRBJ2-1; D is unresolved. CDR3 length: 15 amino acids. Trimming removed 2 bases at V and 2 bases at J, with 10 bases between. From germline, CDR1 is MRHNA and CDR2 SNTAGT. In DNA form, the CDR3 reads TGTGCCAGCAGTGACGGCACGGACCCCTACAATGAGCAGTTCTTC. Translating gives CASSDGTDPYNEQFF.

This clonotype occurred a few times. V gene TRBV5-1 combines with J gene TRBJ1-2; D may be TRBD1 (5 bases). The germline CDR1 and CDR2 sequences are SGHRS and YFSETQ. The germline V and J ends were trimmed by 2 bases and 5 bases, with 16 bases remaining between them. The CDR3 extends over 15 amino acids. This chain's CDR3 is CASSFLEQGGYGYTF. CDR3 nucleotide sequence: TGCGCCAGCAGCTTTTTAGAGCAGGGCGGTTATGGCTACACCTTC.

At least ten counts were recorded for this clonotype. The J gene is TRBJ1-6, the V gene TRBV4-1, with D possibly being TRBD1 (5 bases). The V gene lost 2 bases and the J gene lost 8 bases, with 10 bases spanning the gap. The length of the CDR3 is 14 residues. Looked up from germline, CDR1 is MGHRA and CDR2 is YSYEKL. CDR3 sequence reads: CASSQHRGDSPLHF. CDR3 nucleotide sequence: TGCGCCAGCAGCCAACATCGGGGGGATTCACCCCTCCACTTT.

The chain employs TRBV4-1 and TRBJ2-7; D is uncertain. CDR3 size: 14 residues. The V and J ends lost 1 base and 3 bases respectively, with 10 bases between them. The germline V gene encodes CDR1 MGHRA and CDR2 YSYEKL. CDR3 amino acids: CASSQAQDGYEQYF. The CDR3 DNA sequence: TGCGCCAGCAGCCAAGCTCAAGACGGCTACGAGCAGTACTTC.

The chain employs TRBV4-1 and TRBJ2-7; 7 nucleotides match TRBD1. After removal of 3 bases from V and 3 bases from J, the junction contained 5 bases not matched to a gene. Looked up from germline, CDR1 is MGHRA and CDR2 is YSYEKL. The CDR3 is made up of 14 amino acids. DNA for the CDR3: TGCGCCAGCAGCCATCCCGGACAGGACTACGAGCAGTACTTC. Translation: CASSHPGQDYEQYF.

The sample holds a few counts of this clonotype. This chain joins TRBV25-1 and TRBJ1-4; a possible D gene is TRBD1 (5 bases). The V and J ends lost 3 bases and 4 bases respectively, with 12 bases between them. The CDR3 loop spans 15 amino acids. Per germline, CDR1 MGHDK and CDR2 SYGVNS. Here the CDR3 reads CASSDSGGSNEKLFF. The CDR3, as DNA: TGTGCCAGCAGTGACTCCGGGGGGAGTAATGAAAAACTGTTTTTT.

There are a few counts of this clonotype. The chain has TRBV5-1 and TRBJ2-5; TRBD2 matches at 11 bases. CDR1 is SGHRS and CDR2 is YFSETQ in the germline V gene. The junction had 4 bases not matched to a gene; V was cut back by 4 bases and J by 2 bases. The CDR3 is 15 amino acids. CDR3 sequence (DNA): TGCGCCAGCAGCGTGGGGACTAGCGGACAAGAGACCCAGTACTTC. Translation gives CASSVGTSGQETQYF.

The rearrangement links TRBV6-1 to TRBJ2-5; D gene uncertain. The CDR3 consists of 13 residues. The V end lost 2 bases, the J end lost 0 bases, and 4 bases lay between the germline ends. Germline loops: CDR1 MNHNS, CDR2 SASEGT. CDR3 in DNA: TGTGCCAGCAGTGAACGGTACCAAGAGACCCAGTACTTC. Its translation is CASSERYQETQYF.

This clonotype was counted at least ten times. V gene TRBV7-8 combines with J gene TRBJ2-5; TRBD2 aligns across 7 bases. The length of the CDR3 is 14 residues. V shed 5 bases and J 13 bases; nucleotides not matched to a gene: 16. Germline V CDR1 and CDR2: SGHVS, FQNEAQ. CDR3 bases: TGTGCCAGCAGCCATCCGCCCGGGACTACAAAACCGTACTTC. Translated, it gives CASSHPPGTTKPYF.

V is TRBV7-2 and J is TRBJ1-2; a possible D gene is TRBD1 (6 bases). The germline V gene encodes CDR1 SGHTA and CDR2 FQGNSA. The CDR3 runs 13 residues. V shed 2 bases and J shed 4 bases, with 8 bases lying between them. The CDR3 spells CASSLQGTYGYTF. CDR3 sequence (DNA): TGTGCCAGCAGCTTACAGGGGACCTATGGCTACACCTTC.

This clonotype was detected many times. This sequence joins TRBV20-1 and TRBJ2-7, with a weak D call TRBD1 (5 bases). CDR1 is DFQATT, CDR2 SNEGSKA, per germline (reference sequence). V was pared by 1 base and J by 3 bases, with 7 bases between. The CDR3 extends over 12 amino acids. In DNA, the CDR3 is TGCAGTGCTAGAGGTGACAGCTACGAGCAGTACTTC. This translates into CSARGDSYEQYF.

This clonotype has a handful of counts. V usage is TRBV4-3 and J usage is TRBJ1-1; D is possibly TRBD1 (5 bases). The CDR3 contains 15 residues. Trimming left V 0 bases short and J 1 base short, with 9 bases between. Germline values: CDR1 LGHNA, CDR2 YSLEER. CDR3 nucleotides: TGCGCCAGCAGCCAAGACCCAGGGACGAACACTGAAGCTTTCTTT. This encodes CASSQDPGTNTEAFF.

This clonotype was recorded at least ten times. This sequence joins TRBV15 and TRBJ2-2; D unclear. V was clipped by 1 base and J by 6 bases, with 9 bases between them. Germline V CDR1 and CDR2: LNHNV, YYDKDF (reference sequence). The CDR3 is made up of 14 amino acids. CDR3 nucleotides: TGTGCCACCAGCAGAGCGGTCGGAGCCGGGGAGCTGTTTTTT. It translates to CATSRAVGAGELFF.

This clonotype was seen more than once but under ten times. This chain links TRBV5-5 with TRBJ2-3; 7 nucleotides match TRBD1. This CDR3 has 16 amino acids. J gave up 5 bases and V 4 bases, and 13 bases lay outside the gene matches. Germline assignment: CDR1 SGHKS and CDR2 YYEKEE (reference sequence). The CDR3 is CASSGSTGSLGDTQYF. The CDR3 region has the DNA TGTGCCAGCAGCGGATCGACAGGGTCCCTGGGAGATACGCAGTATTTT.

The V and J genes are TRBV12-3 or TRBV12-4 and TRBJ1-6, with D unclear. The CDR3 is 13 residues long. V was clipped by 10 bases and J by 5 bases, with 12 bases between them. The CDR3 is CATAQGHNSPLHF. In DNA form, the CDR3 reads TGTGCCACCGCGCAAGGACATAATTCACCCCTCCACTTT.

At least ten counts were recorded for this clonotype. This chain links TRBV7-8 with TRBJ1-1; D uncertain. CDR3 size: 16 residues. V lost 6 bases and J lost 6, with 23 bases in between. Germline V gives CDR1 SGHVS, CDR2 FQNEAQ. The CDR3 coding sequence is TGTGCCAGCAGTCATATCGTACAGACTGGGGTAGCTGAAGCTTTCTTT. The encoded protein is CASSHIVQTGVAEAFF. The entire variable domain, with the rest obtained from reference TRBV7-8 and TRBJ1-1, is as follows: GAGVSQSPRYKVAKRGQDVALRCDPISGHVSLFWYQQALGQGPEFLTYFQNEAQLDKSGLPSDRFFAERPEGSVSTLKIQRTQQEDSAVYLCASSHIVQTGVAEAFFGQGTRLTVV.

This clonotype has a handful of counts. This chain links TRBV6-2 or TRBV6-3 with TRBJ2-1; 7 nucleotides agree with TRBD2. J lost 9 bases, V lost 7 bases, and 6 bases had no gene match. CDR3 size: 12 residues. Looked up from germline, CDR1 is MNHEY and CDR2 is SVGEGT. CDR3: CASTQRGGEQFF. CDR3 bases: TGTGCCAGCACCCAACGCGGGGGTGAGCAGTTCTTC.

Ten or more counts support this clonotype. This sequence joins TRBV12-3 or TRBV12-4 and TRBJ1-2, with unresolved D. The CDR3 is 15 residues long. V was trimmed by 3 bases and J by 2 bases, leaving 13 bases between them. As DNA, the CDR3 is TGTGCCAGCAGTTTTTCAGCCCGAGGGAACTATGGCTACACCTTC. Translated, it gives CASSFSARGNYGYTF.

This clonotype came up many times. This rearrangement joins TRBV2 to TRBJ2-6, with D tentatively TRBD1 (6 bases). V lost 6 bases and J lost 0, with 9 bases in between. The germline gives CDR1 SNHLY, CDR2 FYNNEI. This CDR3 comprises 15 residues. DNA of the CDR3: TGTGCCAGCAGCCGGGACAACTCTGGGGCCAACGTCCTGACTTTC. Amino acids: CASSRDNSGANVLTF.

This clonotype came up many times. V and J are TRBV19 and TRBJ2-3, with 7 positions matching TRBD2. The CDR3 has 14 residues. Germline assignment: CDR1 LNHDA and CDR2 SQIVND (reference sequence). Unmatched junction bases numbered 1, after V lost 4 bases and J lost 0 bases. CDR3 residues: CASSSGRSTDTQYF. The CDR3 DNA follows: TGTGCCAGTAGTAGCGGGAGAAGCACAGATACGCAGTATTTT.